One T cell receptor beta chain is described in this entry. This clonotype appeared many times. What antigen it recognizes has not been identified. Base qualities are not recorded, but no much larger clone differs from it by a single base. CDR1 and CDR2, looked up from the germline V gene (reference sequence), are DFQATT and SNEGSKA. V and J are truncated by 6 bases and 4 bases respectively, leaving an intervening sequence of 15 bases. The CDR3 goes from the cysteine to the phenylalanine over 13 residues. The read is trimmed to its CDR3 DNA, 39 bases read in frame from base 1. The sample comes from a study of T cells in Graves' hyperthyroidism and ophthalmopathy (dated by TCRdb to the late 2010s). Study-wide context: Peripheral blood was sampled at the time of initial diagnosis, prior to any treatment. Whether ophthalmopathy could be predicted prospectively was tested in an independent validation cohort made up of 18 to 20 hyperthyroidism patients plus 17 patients who later progressed to ophthalmopathy. To identify TCR V-J signatures that set the groups apart, the researchers used a discovery cohort of about a hundred patients, made up of approximately 43 with Graves' ophthalmopathy and about 55 with stable Graves' hyperthyroidism. The paper reports TCR Vbeta CDR3 sequencing of 135 peripheral blood samples: approximately 43 ophthalmopathy, 75 to 80 hyperthyroidism and 17 progressor patients. The roughly 100 discovery patients were randomly split 7:3 into training and test sets. Following sampling, methimazole starting at 30 mg daily was given to hyperthyroidism patients, and high-dose intravenous methylprednisolone was given to ophthalmopathy patients. The study also compared thyroid tissue and blood T-cell repertoires from over 5 Graves' hyperthyroidism patients.

The TCR beta CDR3 regions were amplified from the RNA transcripts. The first round of RT-PCR for the TCR CDR3 was performed with the HTBI primer set and the Qiagen OneStep RT-PCR kit. A second multiplex PCR round built the libraries, followed by size selection and purification. Sequencing of the libraries was done on an Illumina HiSeq2000 using paired-end 100 bp reads. Per the source publication's procedure: Raw data were processed with SOAPnuke, discarding reads with adapters, uncalled bases, mean Phred below 15, or no exact constant-primer or identifier match. COPE v1.2.5 was used to merge high-quality paired reads, and clonotypes were defined as unique nucleotide sequences. MiTCR v1.1 was used to align clonotypes to the IMGT TRBV, TRBD and TRBJ reference segments. Only V-J combinations with frequency above 0.0001, covering about 99% of repertoires, were analysed. The TCS score was defined as F50 (clonal expansion) divided by E x V (chaos), with BLOSUM62-based TCRdist calculated between CDR3 peptides within each V-J. Welch's t-statistics and random forest reduced fewer than 600 V-J features to about 13, which were used in a naive Bayes classifier (R e1071). The public reads were run again by TCRdb, first through fastp at Q25 and then through MiXCR, and only productive beta chains were kept. Rows matching on CDR3 protein sequence are summarized as one entry with the most common DNA and genes. TCRdb assigned the V and J calls; the authors' analysis was not used. This sample has approximately 400,000 distinct CDR3 sequences in its table, and roughly 13% of those were observed once. 28% of the sample rests with the top ten.

General conclusions and limits of the study: Most expanded thyroid clonotypes (frequency above 0.001) were also detected in blood, a finding suggesting that blood repertoires may reflect thyroid immune responses. A model built on a 13 V-J signature distinguished ophthalmopathy from stable hyperthyroidism, reaching 85% to 90% sensitivity and 81.08% specificity in cross-validation and 80%/75% in testing. No statistical method was used to fix the sample size in advance, and group allocation was not hidden from the investigators. During validation, the model predicted progression to ophthalmopathy a median of approximately six months ahead of onset, with more than 55% sensitivity and 72% to 80% specificity.

Ophthalmopathy patients had moderately to severely active disease, Clinical Activity Score of at least 3, NOSPECS grade of at least 4, and duration under 3 months. The study excluded patients with uncontrolled infections, other autoimmune diseases, pregnancy or lactation. Clinical symptoms, serum thyroxine and TRAb, thyroid ultrasound, and orbital computed tomography formed the basis for the diagnoses. Ficoll-Paque density gradient centrifugation was used to isolate PBMCs from about 10 ml of fresh peripheral blood. Total RNA was extracted with Trizol reagent, and quality was checked on an Agilent 2100 Bioanalyzer.

The receptor comes from a man aged 50-59 years with Graves' ophthalmopathy. This chain is built from TRBV20-1 and TRBJ1-2; a tentative D call is TRBD1 (6 bases match). Sequencing was done on a sample of blood. The CDR3 in this case is CSAGQPKAYGYTF. In nucleotide form, the sequence is TGCAGTGCAGGACAGCCTAAAGCCTATGGCTACACCTTC.